One and the same sample provided the 14 T cell receptor beta chains below, sequenced in a study of CD8 T cells in ankylosing spondylitis (dated by TCRdb to 2015 to 2018). The research as a whole found: Blood from ankylosing spondylitis patients appeared to be characterized by a TCR beta motif composed of under ten highly homologous amino acid variants.

The protocol used for the library was 5' RACE. The data were produced on an Illumina HiSeq 2500. TCRdb reanalyzed the raw reads on its own, using fastp at Q25 for trimming and MiXCR for clone calling, and kept in-frame beta chains. Every CDR3 protein is listed once, alongside the most common genes and DNA of its rows. The sample table shows 750,000 to 850,000 distinct CDR3 sequences, and approximately 12% are seen once. The ten top clones hold 0.51% of the sample. Antigens of these TCRs are unknown. Sequencing used blood, either unsorted or a sorted T cell fraction (not recorded which). Receptors originate from a male donor with ankylosing spondylitis.

In its sample, this clonotype was seen many times. The rearrangement joins TRBV12-3 or TRBV12-4 to TRBJ1-1; no definite D call. The CDR3 spans 12 residues. Trimming pared 5 bases from V and 2 bases from J, leaving 6 bases between. CDR3: CASSPDNTEAFF. DNA of the CDR3: TGTGCCAGCAGTCCCGACAACACTGAAGCTTTCTTT.

This clonotype was detected ten times or more. V gene TRBV29-1 combines with J gene TRBJ2-5; a possible D gene is TRBD1 (6 bases). CDR1 and CDR2 (germline): SQVTM, ANQGSEA. Trimming removed 2 bases from V and 7 bases from J, with 17 bases in between. The CDR3 sequence is 14 residues long. The CDR3 loop is CSVEPTEGVGTQYF. CDR3 bases: TGCAGCGTTGAACCTACTGAGGGGGTTGGGACCCAGTACTTC.

The chain combines TRBV15 with TRBJ1-1; TRBD1 might be the D (6 bases). The length of the CDR3 is 14 residues. Germline-derived CDR1 and CDR2 are LNHNV and YYDKDF (reference sequence). The ends were cut back, 5 bases at V and 7 bases at J, with 17 bases in the middle. The CDR3 sequence: CATSGGGTIIEAFF. In DNA form, the CDR3 reads TGTGCCACCAGCGGAGGTGGGACAATCATTGAAGCTTTCTTT.

The chain has TRBV3-1 and TRBJ2-1; a possible D gene is TRBD1 (5 bases). This CDR3 is 15 amino acids long. V lost 2 bases and J lost 5, with 13 bases in between. Per the germline V gene, CDR1 is LGHDT and CDR2 is YNNKEL (reference sequence). CDR3 bases: TGTGCCAGCAGCCAATATGGGGCTGTAAACAATGAGCAGTTCTTC. Translation: CASSQYGAVNNEQFF.

This clonotype has only a few counts. The chain has TRBV30 and TRBJ2-7; TRBD1 aligns across 8 bases. Looked up from germline, CDR1 is GTSNPN and CDR2 is SVGIG (reference sequence). The CDR3 extends over 13 amino acids. V dropped 5 bases and J dropped 3; count of bases not matched to a gene: 6. CDR3 nucleotide sequence: TGTGCCTGGCGGACAGGGATGTTCTACGAGCAGTACTTC. Amino acids: CAWRTGMFYEQYF.

The chain recombines TRBV5-5 with TRBJ2-2; possible D gene TRBD2, 6 bases. V was shortened by 2 bases and J by 6 bases, with 23 bases between the two germline ends. Germline V CDR1 and CDR2: SGHKS, YYEKEE (reference sequence). This CDR3 region has 18 residues. CDR3 DNA sequence: TGTGCCAGCAGCTTAATGGAGGTGGAGGGTCGCGTGCCCGGGGAGCTGTTTTTT. It yields the protein CASSLMEVEGRVPGELFF.

In its sample, this clonotype was seen a few times. V usage is TRBV15 and J usage is TRBJ1-1; possibly TRBD1 for D (5 bases). Trimming removed 3 bases from V and 0 bases from J, with 11 bases in between. The CDR3 is 15 residues long. Germline CDR1 and CDR2: LNHNV and YYDKDF (reference sequence). Written as DNA, the CDR3 is TGTGCCACCAGCAGGATGGGGGGGATGAACACTGAAGCTTTCTTT. It specifies CATSRMGGMNTEAFF.

This chain connects TRBV24-1 to TRBJ2-6, with unresolved D. The CDR3 contains 18 residues. Trimming took off 3 bases at V and 2 bases at J, with 16 bases between the two ends. Germline V CDR1 and CDR2: KGHDR, SFDVKD. DNA of the CDR3: TGTGCCACCAGTGATACGGACCCATCTAACCCTGGGGCCAACGTCCTGACTTTC. Its translation is CATSDTDPSNPGANVLTF.

The gene calls are TRBV6-1 and TRBJ1-5; perhaps TRBD1 as D (5 bases). Trimming shortened V by 6 bases and J by 2 bases, and 14 bases separated the two germline ends. In germline, CDR1 is MNHNS, CDR2 SASEGT. The CDR3 length is 15 residues. The CDR3 DNA sequence: TGTGCCAGCAGCGACAATAGGGGAGGCAATCAGCCCCAGCATTTT. This codes for CASSDNRGGNQPQHF.

This clonotype was counted many times. V and J are TRBV12-3 or TRBV12-4 and TRBJ2-7; TRBD2 might be the D (6 bases). Trimming took 6 bases from V and 2 from J, leaving 14 bases between them. The CDR3 extends over 14 amino acids. The CDR3 sequence: CASSLRERAYEQYF. The CDR3 coding sequence is TGTGCCAGCAGCCTCAGGGAGCGGGCCTACGAGCAGTACTTC.

This chain uses TRBV20-1 with TRBJ1-1; TRBD1 might be the D (5 bases). The germline V gene encodes CDR1 DFQATT and CDR2 SNEGSKA (reference sequence). The CDR3 is 12 amino acids. V was clipped by 5 bases and J by 3 bases, with 10 bases between them. CDR3 protein: CSASRQYTEAFF. The CDR3 DNA reads TGCAGTGCTTCCAGACAGTACACTGAAGCTTTCTTT.

In its sample, this clonotype was seen many times. In nucleotides, the CDR3 is TGCAGCTCTCTTTTTTCCTCCTACAATGAGCAGTTCTTC. Its translation is CSSLFSSYNEQFF. The rearrangement uses TRBV29-1 and TRBJ2-1; D is undetermined. The CDR3 spans 13 residues. Trimming left V 8 bases short and J 0 bases short, with 11 bases between. CDR1 SQVTM and CDR2 ANQGSEA come from the germline V gene.

The table lists this clonotype with many counts. This rearrangement joins TRBV4-2 to TRBJ2-7; 8 nucleotides align to TRBD2. Trimming at V came to 0 bases and at J to 1 base, leaving 14 bases not matched to a gene. This CDR3 has 19 residues. Germline lookup yields CDR1 LGHNA and CDR2 YNFKEQ. CDR3 in DNA: TGTGCCAGCAGCCAAGATTGGAGGCGCCGGAGCGGGAGATCCTACGAGCAGTACTTC. It translates to CASSQDWRRRSGRSYEQYF.

This chain connects TRBV6-1 to TRBJ1-1; D is ambiguous. This CDR3 has 11 amino acids. With 3 bases removed from V and 6 bases from J, the gap between germline ends came to 5 bases. The germline V gene encodes CDR1 MNHNS and CDR2 SASEGT. The DNA of the CDR3 is TGTGCCAGCAGTGACGCGGCTGAAGCTTTCTTT. Encoded protein: CASSDAAEAFF.